The 5 T cell receptor beta chains presented below share a single source sample, sequenced in a study of tumor and adjacent non-tumor tissue in lung cancer. TCRbeta libraries were built with three rounds of nested PCR, modified from ARM-PCR. TCRdb ran MiXCR on the multiplex PCR reads and lists one entry per CDR3 protein. The sample lists about 110,000 distinct CDR3 sequences, under 65% occurring once. RNA was extracted from bulk tissue without any cell sorting. The normal lung tissue was taken more than 3 cm from the tumor edge. Sequenced input: distant non-tumor lung tissue. These receptor sequences come from a man aged 55 to 70 with non-small cell lung cancer.

The chain has TRBV6-1 and TRBJ1-5, with D possibly matching TRBD1 (5 bases). Trimming left V 6 bases short and J 7 bases short, with 16 bases between. The CDR3 extends over 14 amino acids. Per germline, CDR1 MNHNS and CDR2 SASEGT. The CDR3 DNA reads TGTGCCAGCAGCGCTAACAGGATCGGCCAGCCCCAGCATTTT. It specifies CASSANRIGQPQHF.

As regards this clonotype: The junction shows a germline mismatch at one end, possibly a read error. This chain links TRBV4-1 with TRBJ2-5; possible D gene TRBD2, 6 bases. The CDR3 is 14 amino acids. Germline V CDR1 and CDR2: MGHRA, YSYEKL. The CDR3 reads CASSQGLTQETQYF. The CDR3 coding sequence is TGCGCCAGTAGCCAGGGACTGACGCAAGAGACCCAGTACTTC.

As to this clonotype: At one of its ends the junction is not consistent with the germline gene, which may arise from a read error. The CDR3 DNA is TGTGCCAACAGTAAAAAAACGGTGGGGGTCTCTGGAACCACCATATATTTT. It yields the protein CANSKKTVGVSGTTIYF. The rearrangement joins TRBV6-5 to TRBJ1-3, with TRBD1 as a possible D gene (5 bases). This CDR3 has 17 amino acids. Germline V gene lookup returns CDR1 MNHEY and CDR2 SVGAGI.

About this clonotype: One base away lies a much larger clone, so this may be a sequencing read error. The chain carries TRBV5-5 and TRBJ2-2; D is ambiguous. From germline, CDR1 is SGHKS and CDR2 YYEKEE (reference sequence). This CDR3 region has 14 residues. V lost 5 bases to trimming and J lost 0 bases, with 8 bases between them. The CDR3 nucleotides read TGTGCCAGCAGATTGTCAGCGAACACCGGGGAGCTGTTTTTT. Amino acids: CASRLSANTGELFF.

Comment on this clonotype: One end of the junction varies from germline; a read error may be responsible. V usage is TRBV20-1 and J usage is TRBJ1-5; possible D gene TRBD1, 5 bases. Germline V lookup: CDR1 DFQATT, CDR2 SNEGSKA (reference sequence). This CDR3 is 15 amino acids long. CDR3 residues: CRARGEGAGNQPQHF. CDR3 nucleotides: TGCCGTGCTAGAGGGGAAGGGGCTGGCAATCAACCCCAGCATTTT.